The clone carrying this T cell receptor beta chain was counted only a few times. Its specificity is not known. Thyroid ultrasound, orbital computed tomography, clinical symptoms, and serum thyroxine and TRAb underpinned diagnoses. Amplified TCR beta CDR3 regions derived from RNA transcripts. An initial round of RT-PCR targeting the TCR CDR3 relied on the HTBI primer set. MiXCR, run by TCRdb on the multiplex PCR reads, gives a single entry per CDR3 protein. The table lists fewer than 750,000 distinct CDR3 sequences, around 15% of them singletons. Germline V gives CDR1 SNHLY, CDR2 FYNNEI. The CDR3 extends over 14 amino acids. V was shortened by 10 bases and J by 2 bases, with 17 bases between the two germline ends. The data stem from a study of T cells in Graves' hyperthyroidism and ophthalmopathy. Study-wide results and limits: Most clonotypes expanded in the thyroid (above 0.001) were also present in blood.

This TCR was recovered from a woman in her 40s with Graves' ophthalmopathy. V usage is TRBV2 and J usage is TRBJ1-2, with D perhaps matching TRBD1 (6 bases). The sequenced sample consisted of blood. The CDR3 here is CATRPRQGNYGYTF. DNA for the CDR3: TGTGCCACTCGCCCCCGGCAGGGGAACTATGGCTACACCTTC.